One sample yielded the 29 T cell receptor beta chains listed below, sequenced in a study of early T cells in non-severe SARS-CoV-2 infection. TCRdb independently ran MiXCR on the 5' RACE reads; one entry per CDR3 protein. The top ten clones hold more than 2.5% of a sample with roughly 66,000 distinct CDR3 sequences, roughly 9.1% of them seen once. The sample consisted of whole blood. The receptor set was obtained from an adult who was a healthcare worker with PCR-confirmed SARS-CoV-2 infection or an uninfected control (not recorded which).

This clonotype was detected ten times or more. This chain uses TRBV28 with TRBJ2-1; D is unresolved. This CDR3 has 11 amino acids. The V gene lost 2 bases and the J gene lost 14 bases, with 10 bases spanning the gap. Germline V gene data show CDR1 as MDHEN and CDR2 as SYDVKM. This CDR3 reads CASSLTVQKFF. In DNA form, the CDR3 reads TGTGCCAGCAGTTTAACGGTTCAGAAGTTCTTC.

The rearrangement uses TRBV7-9 and TRBJ2-2; D uncertain. The CDR3 length is 15 residues. V was shortened by 2 bases and J by 0 bases, with 7 bases between the two germline ends. Germline-derived CDR1 and CDR2 are SEHNR and FQNEAQ (reference sequence). The CDR3 loop is CASSLPVTNTGELFF. The CDR3 nucleotides are TGTGCCAGCAGCTTACCGGTTACGAACACCGGGGAGCTGTTTTTT.

V usage is TRBV4-2 and J usage is TRBJ1-5, with 7 bases lining up with TRBD1. CDR1 and CDR2 (germline): LGHNA, YNFKEQ. J was trimmed by 7 bases and V by 0 bases; bases with no gene match: 6. CDR3 size: 15 residues. The CDR3 nucleotides are TGTGCCAGCAGCCAAGATCAGACAGGGAGGCAGCCCCAGCATTTT. This sequence encodes CASSQDQTGRQPQHF.

CDR3 sequence (DNA): TGTGCCAGCAGCCATCTTCGACAGGGGGGGACCCAGTACTTC. Translation gives CASSHLRQGGTQYF. The chain carries TRBV3-1 and TRBJ2-5, with 9 bases aligning to TRBD1. Looked up from germline, CDR1 is LGHDT and CDR2 is YNNKEL (reference sequence). The trim removed 3 bases at V and 7 bases at J, leaving 6 bases unmatched. CDR3 length: 14 residues.

This clonotype has at least ten counts. The chain employs TRBV7-2 and TRBJ2-6; D remains ambiguous. This CDR3 comprises 17 residues. Germline V gives CDR1 SGHTA, CDR2 FQGNSA. Trimming took 1 base from V and 0 from J, leaving 10 bases between them. CDR3 region: CASSLGTHSSGANVLTF. The DNA for the CDR3 is TGTGCCAGCAGCTTAGGCACACATAGCTCTGGGGCCAACGTCCTGACTTTC. Full variable domain (remainder filled in from reference TRBV7-2 and TRBJ2-6): GAGVSQSPSNKVTEKGKDVELRCDPISGHTALYWYRQSLGQGLEFLIYFQGNSAPDKSGLPSDRFSAERTGGSVSTLTIQRTQQEDSAVYLCASSLGTHSSGANVLTFGAGSRLTVL.

This clonotype was recorded many times. The chain is built from TRBV2 and TRBJ2-5; 10 positions agree with TRBD2. This CDR3 has 13 residues. V lost 5 bases, J lost 5 bases, and 2 bases stayed unmatched. Germline CDR1 is SNHLY and CDR2 is FYNNEI. DNA for the CDR3: TGTGCCAGCAGTCAGCGGGAGGGGGAGACCCAGTACTTC. This sequence encodes CASSQREGETQYF.

A few counts support this clonotype. This chain's CDR3 is CASSAPIITADEQFF. The CDR3 DNA reads TGCGCCAGCAGCGCGCCTATCATTACAGCGGATGAGCAGTTCTTC. The chain links TRBV5-1 to TRBJ2-1; a possible D gene is TRBD2 (5 bases). V lost 4 bases, J lost 8 bases, and 19 bases lay in between. CDR3 length: 15 residues. Germline lookup yields CDR1 SGHRS and CDR2 YFSETQ. Supplemented by reference TRBV5-1 and TRBJ2-1, the full variable domain reads KAGVTQTPRYLIKTRGQQVTLSCSPISGHRSVSWYQQTPGQGLQFLFEYFSETQRNKGNFPGRFSGRQFSNSRSEMNVSTLELGDSALYLCASSAPIITADEQFFGPGTRLTVL.

This clonotype showed up many times. This chain connects TRBV12-3 or TRBV12-4 to TRBJ1-5; 7 bases match TRBD1. The length of the CDR3 is 15 residues. V dropped 4 bases and J dropped 0; count of bases not matched to a gene: 3. The CDR3 loop reads CASSYRGYSNQPQHF. The CDR3 bases are TGTGCCAGCAGTTACAGGGGATATAGCAATCAGCCCCAGCATTTT.

This clonotype was seen many times. The rearrangement uses TRBV5-1 and TRBJ2-1; TRBD2 matches 8 bases. CDR3 size: 15 residues. V lost 0 bases and J lost 4; bases outside the gene matches: 3. Germline V CDR1 and CDR2: SGHRS, YFSETQ. CDR3 protein: CASSLAGLAYNEQFF. The CDR3 DNA is TGCGCCAGCAGCTTGGCCGGACTAGCTTACAATGAGCAGTTCTTC.

Ten or more counts support this clonotype. The chain uses TRBV20-1 and TRBJ2-3, with 7 bases matching TRBD1. The germline V gene has CDR1 DFQATT and CDR2 SNEGSKA (reference sequence). The CDR3 has 16 residues. J was trimmed by 4 bases and V by 5 bases; bases with no gene match: 15. This CDR3 reads CSAVLRGTLEPDTQYF. The CDR3 DNA sequence: TGCAGTGCTGTCCTCAGGGGGACCCTTGAACCAGATACGCAGTATTTT.

This clonotype has more than one count but fewer than ten. The V gene is TRBV7-6, the J gene TRBJ1-1, with D possibly TRBD1 on 6 matching bases. The V and J ends lost 5 bases and 0 bases respectively, with 16 bases between them. The CDR3 consists of 16 residues. Germline V CDR1 and CDR2: SGHVS, FNYEAQ. CDR3 coding DNA: TGTGCCAGCAGCCCCCAAGGGGGGTCGATGAACACTGAAGCTTTCTTT. Amino acids: CASSPQGGSMNTEAFF.

This clonotype has ten or more counts. The rearrangement joins TRBV4-3 to TRBJ2-1; 7 nucleotides match TRBD2. Per the germline V gene, CDR1 is LGHNA and CDR2 is YSLEER. Losses at the gene ends were 2 bases for V and 6 bases for J; bases not matched to a gene: 19. The CDR3 runs to 19 residues. The CDR3 nucleotides are TGCGCCAGCAGCCAACTGTCGGTACTGAGGACTAGGGGATCCAATGAGCAGTTCTTC. Amino acids: CASSQLSVLRTRGSNEQFF.

The rearrangement uses TRBV20-1 and TRBJ2-1; perhaps TRBD2 as D (6 bases). The V end lost 3 bases, the J end lost 5 bases, and 14 bases lay between the germline ends. Germline loops: CDR1 DFQATT, CDR2 SNEGSKA (reference sequence). The CDR3 loop spans 14 amino acids. The CDR3 DNA is TGCAGTGCTAGGGAAGGAGGGTACGACAATGAGCAGTTCTTC. This encodes CSAREGGYDNEQFF.

This chain uses TRBV20-1 with TRBJ1-1; the D gene is possibly TRBD1 (5 bases). This CDR3 contains 13 residues. Germline V gene data show CDR1 as DFQATT and CDR2 as SNEGSKA (reference sequence). The V and J ends lost 6 bases and 1 base respectively, with 12 bases between them. The CDR3 nucleotides are TGCAGTGCCCAAACCGGGACGAACACTGAAGCTTTCTTT. Its protein is CSAQTGTNTEAFF.

This clonotype turned up a few times. The V and J genes are TRBV5-1 and TRBJ1-4; D may be TRBD1 (6 bases). The CDR3 totals 16 residues. The V end was cut by 4 bases, the J end by 6 bases, with 19 bases between. Looked up from germline, CDR1 is SGHRS and CDR2 is YFSETQ. The CDR3 protein is CASSPSGRGGDEKLFF. The CDR3 DNA reads TGCGCCAGCAGCCCCAGCGGCAGAGGGGGAGATGAAAAACTGTTTTTT.

The sample holds a few counts of this clonotype. This chain connects TRBV27 to TRBJ2-3; 7 nucleotides align to TRBD1. The CDR3 loop spans 13 amino acids. CDR1 and CDR2 (germline): MNHEY, SMNVEV (reference sequence). For the CDR3, the DNA is TGTGCGGTCCGAGACAGGGTAGCAGATACGCAGTATTTT. As protein: CAVRDRVADTQYF.

In its sample, this clonotype was seen many times. This sequence joins TRBV3-1 and TRBJ2-4; a possible D gene is TRBD2 (5 bases). This CDR3 contains 18 residues. Germline CDR1 reads LGHDT; CDR2 reads YNNKEL (reference sequence). Deletions cut 0 bases from V and 2 bases from J, with 17 bases between. The CDR3 DNA is TGTGCCAGCAGCCAAGAAGGGTGGGTTCCGGGAACCAAAAACATTCAGTACTTC. It codes for CASSQEGWVPGTKNIQYF.

The V gene is TRBV28, the J gene TRBJ2-7; the D is unclear. The CDR3 has 11 residues. CDR1 and CDR2 from the germline V gene are MDHEN and SYDVKM. The ends were cut back, 4 bases at V and 3 bases at J, with 4 bases in the middle. The CDR3 nucleotides are TGTGCCAGCAGTTGGGGCTACGAGCAGTACTTC. Its protein is CASSWGYEQYF.

This clonotype occurred many times. The gene calls are TRBV12-3 or TRBV12-4 and TRBJ2-7; no firm D call. The V and J ends lost 7 bases and 0 bases respectively, with 13 bases between them. The CDR3 length is 14 residues. The CDR3 spells CASTDGRNSYEQYF. The CDR3 DNA follows: TGTGCCAGCACCGATGGACGCAACTCCTACGAGCAGTACTTC.

The chain joins TRBV5-1 to TRBJ2-2; weak D call: TRBD1 (6 bases). Looked up from germline, CDR1 is SGHRS and CDR2 is YFSETQ. The CDR3 sequence is 16 residues long. V was shortened by 6 bases and J by 0 bases, with 15 bases between the two germline ends. The DNA for the CDR3 is TGCGCCAGCACCCAGGACAGTCGAGCGAACACCGGGGAGCTGTTTTTT. This translates into CASTQDSRANTGELFF.

This clonotype was seen at least ten times. The chain carries TRBV27 and TRBJ1-4, with 8 bases matching TRBD1. CDR3 length equals 13 residues. Germline CDR1 MNHEY, CDR2 SMNVEV (reference sequence). The V gene end was trimmed by 5 bases and the J gene end by 16 bases; junction bases not matched to a gene: 12. The CDR3 region is CASSHRQGQSGFF. The CDR3, as DNA: TGTGCCAGCAGTCACCGACAGGGGCAGAGTGGGTTTTTT.

This clonotype was counted a few times. The chain employs TRBV5-1 and TRBJ2-5; 10 bases align to TRBD2. Germline loops: CDR1 SGHRS, CDR2 YFSETQ. This CDR3 region has 15 residues. The V segment lost 4 bases and the J segment 5 bases; nucleotides outside the gene matches: 8. The CDR3 DNA reads as TGCGCCAGCAGCATACCTAGCGGGAGCGAGGAGACCCAGTACTTC. Encoded protein: CASSIPSGSEETQYF. The full variable domain, completed using reference TRBV5-1 and TRBJ2-5, is KAGVTQTPRYLIKTRGQQVTLSCSPISGHRSVSWYQQTPGQGLQFLFEYFSETQRNKGNFPGRFSGRQFSNSRSEMNVSTLELGDSALYLCASSIPSGSEETQYFGPGTRLLVL.

This clonotype was detected many times. The V gene is TRBV7-6, the J gene TRBJ2-5; D gene uncertain. V was shortened by 0 bases and J by 6 bases, with 11 bases between the two germline ends. The CDR3 is 14 residues long. CDR1 and CDR2 from the germline V gene are SGHVS and FNYEAQ. The CDR3 sequence: CASSLATGLKTQYF. Here the CDR3 DNA reads TGTGCCAGCAGCTTAGCGACGGGCTTAAAGACCCAGTACTTC.

The chain is built from TRBV15 and TRBJ1-1; D gene unclear. This CDR3 contains 14 residues. The germline V and J ends were trimmed by 3 bases and 0 bases, with 8 bases remaining between them. Per the germline V gene, CDR1 is LNHNV and CDR2 is YYDKDF (reference sequence). The CDR3 is CATSRRTVNTEAFF. Written as DNA, the CDR3 is TGTGCCACCAGCAGGAGGACCGTGAACACTGAAGCTTTCTTT.

The table lists this clonotype with a few counts. The chain combines TRBV20-1 with TRBJ2-1, with D perhaps matching TRBD2 (5 bases). The CDR3 is 11 residues long. Germline CDR1 reads DFQATT; CDR2 reads SNEGSKA (reference sequence). Trimming took 4 bases from V and 15 from J, leaving 16 bases between them. The CDR3 loop reads CSAISWPSWFF. The CDR3 DNA reads TGCAGTGCTATTAGTTGGCCTAGCTGGTTCTTC.

This clonotype has only a few counts. J is TRBJ2-5 and V is TRBV5-1; 9 bases match TRBD1. The length of the CDR3 is 16 residues. The V gene's germline CDR1 is SGHRS and CDR2 YFSETQ. Germline trimming cut 4 bases from V and 2 bases from J; bases unmatched to any gene: 9. The CDR3: CASSLFPGTGQETQYF. The CDR3 DNA sequence: TGCGCCAGCAGCCTATTCCCCGGGACAGGGCAAGAGACCCAGTACTTC.

The table lists this clonotype with many counts. The chain joins TRBV6-6 to TRBJ1-4, with D possibly matching TRBD1 (5 bases). The V and J ends lost 0 bases and 5 bases respectively, with 13 bases between them. CDR3 length: 16 amino acids. Germline assignment: CDR1 MNHNY and CDR2 SVGAGI (reference sequence). Written as DNA, the CDR3 is TGTGCCAGCAGTTACTCGGTGGACGGGGGAAATGAAAAACTGTTTTTT. It is translated as CASSYSVDGGNEKLFF.

This clonotype was counted at least ten times. The CDR3 DNA is TGTGCCAGCAGTCGACTAGCGGGGCGAACCGGGGAGCTGTTTTTT. Translating gives CASSRLAGRTGELFF. The chain employs TRBV14 and TRBJ2-2; 11 nucleotides match TRBD2. The CDR3 extends over 15 amino acids. V was clipped by 6 bases and J by 5 bases; unmatched bases: 5. The V gene's germline CDR1 is SGHDN and CDR2 FVKESK.

In this sample, this clonotype turned up a few times. The V call is TRBV20-1, the J call TRBJ2-5; 8 positions match TRBD2. The CDR3 is 16 residues long. V trimming: 4 bases; J trimming: 0 bases; junction bases outside the gene matches: 10. Looked up from germline, CDR1 is DFQATT and CDR2 is SNEGSKA (reference sequence). This chain's CDR3 is CSAIVRVAGYQETQYF. The CDR3 bases are TGCAGTGCTATAGTTCGGGTAGCGGGGTACCAAGAGACCCAGTACTTC.